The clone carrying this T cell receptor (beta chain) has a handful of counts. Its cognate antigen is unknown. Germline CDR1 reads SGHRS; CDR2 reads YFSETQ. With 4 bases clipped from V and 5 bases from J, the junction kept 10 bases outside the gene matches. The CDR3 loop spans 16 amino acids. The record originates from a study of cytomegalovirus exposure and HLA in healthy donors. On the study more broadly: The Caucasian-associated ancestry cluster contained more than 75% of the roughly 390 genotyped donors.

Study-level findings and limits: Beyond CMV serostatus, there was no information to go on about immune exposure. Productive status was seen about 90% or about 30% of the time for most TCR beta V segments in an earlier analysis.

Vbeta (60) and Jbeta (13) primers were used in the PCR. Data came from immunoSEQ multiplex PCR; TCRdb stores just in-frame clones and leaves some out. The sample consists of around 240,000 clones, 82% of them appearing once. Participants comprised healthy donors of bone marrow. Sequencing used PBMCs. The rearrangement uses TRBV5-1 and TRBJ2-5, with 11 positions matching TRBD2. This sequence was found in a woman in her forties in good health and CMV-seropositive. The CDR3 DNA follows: TGCGCCAGCAGCCAACTTAGCGGGGGGGCCGGTGAGACCCAGTACTTC. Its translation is CASSQLSGGAGETQYF.